This T cell receptor (beta chain) was sequenced in a study of shared clonotypes between healthy human individuals. Sequenced by immunoSEQ multiplex PCR; TCRdb stores in-frame clones only, minus some. Of 550,000 to 850,000 clones in the sample, 74% were seen once. The CDR3 length is 12 residues. The J segment lost 7 bases and the V segment lost 6 bases, leaving 1 base of the junction unmatched. Per germline, CDR1 SNHLY and CDR2 FYNNEI. The chain has TRBV2 and TRBJ2-3, with 10 nucleotides matching TRBD2. The receptor was isolated from a woman between 25 and 40 years old in good health. The material sequenced was memory CD4+ T cells sorted from blood. Sample subset: CD45RA-negative fraction. The CDR3 sequence: CASRAGGNTQYF. The CDR3, as DNA: TGTGCCAGCAGAGCGGGAGGGAATACGCAGTATTTT.